The sequence of this T cell receptor (beta chain) was determined in a study of tumor-infiltrating lymphocytes in localized non-small cell lung cancer. Study-level information: Patients included smokers and never-smokers with various histologies, some sampled after neoadjuvant chemotherapy. From each patient, both tumor and uninvolved lung, non-adjacent to tumor, were sampled.

Trimming removed 4 bases from V and 5 bases from J, with 15 bases in between. Germline V gene data show CDR1 as SGHRS and CDR2 as YFSETQ. This CDR3 spans 14 amino acids. Generated by immunoSEQ multiplex PCR, the TCRdb table keeps only in-frame clones and is missing some. The table includes about 9,300 clones, approximately 80% detected once. This sequence was found in a human donor with non-small cell lung cancer. Sequences were obtained from uninvolved lung tissue not adjacent to the tumor. The chain employs TRBV5-1 and TRBJ1-2, with D maybe TRBD1 (5 bases). The CDR3 loop reads CASSRDGAGYGYTF. CDR3 in DNA: TGCGCCAGCAGCCGCGACGGGGCGGGATATGGCTACACCTTC.